A selection of T cell receptor beta chains follows, all from one sample in a study of blood T cell repertoires in COVID-19. TCRdb keeps only in-frame clones here, not all; method: immunoSEQ multiplex PCR. The sample holds 95,000 to 110,000 clones, 80% to 90% seen once. What was sequenced was peripheral blood. The receptors come from a woman aged 55-69 years with acute or convalescent COVID-19. The CDR3 runs from the conserved cysteine through the conserved F or W. Fields, in order: clone size, J gene, D gene, CDR3 length, V gene, CDR3 DNA, CDR3 protein. The D gene is left open where the match is weak. Size values are once, few and many counts, or a class for expanded clones, and some rows have none.

once | TRBJ2-2 | NA | 14 | TRBV27 | TGTGCCAGCAGTTTGCGGGTGAACACCGGGGAGCTGTTTTTT | CASSLRVNTGELFF
NA | TRBJ2-5 | TRBD1 | 15 | TRBV19 | TGTGCCAGTAGTACCACCGGGACAGGGTCGGAGACCCAGTACTTC | CASSTTGTGSETQYF
once | TRBJ2-7 | TRBD1 | 13 | TRBV25-1 | TGTGCCAGCAGGGGACAGGGAAGGAACGAGCAGTACTTC | CASRGQGRNEQYF
NA | TRBJ1-2 | NA | 10 | TRBV28 | TGTGCCAGCAGACACGAGGTGGTCACCTTC | CASRHEVVTF
NA | TRBJ2-1 | TRBD2 | 15 | TRBV5-1 | TGCGCCAGCAGCTCCGGACTAGCGGGAGGGCATGAGCAGTTCTTC | CASSSGLAGGHEQFF
few | TRBJ2-1 | TRBD2 | 16 | TRBV19 | TGTGCCAGTAGTAGCCTAGCGGGAGTCTCCTACAATGAGCAGTTCTTC | CASSSLAGVSYNEQFF
few | TRBJ1-4 | NA | 14 | TRBV4-1 | TGCGCCAGCAGCCAACTAACCTCTGGTGAAAAACTGTTTTTT | CASSQLTSGEKLFF
once | TRBJ1-2 | NA | 14 | TRBV5-1 | TGCGCCAGCAGCTTGGGGGCGCAGGCGGGTGGCTACACCTTC | CASSLGAQAGGYTF
NA | TRBJ1-1 | NA | 14 | TRBV5-1 | TGCGCCAGCAGCTTGACAGGGTATCTCACTGAAGCTTTCTTT | CASSLTGYLTEAFF
NA | TRBJ2-3 | NA | 15 | TRBV10-1 | TGCGCCAGCAGTGAGTCGGCTAGCGGCACAGATACGCAGTATTTT | CASSESASGTDTQYF
NA | TRBJ2-2 | NA | 12 | TRBV29-1 | TGCAGTTCGGGACTTTCCACCGGGGAGCTGTTTTTT | CSSGLSTGELFF
few | TRBJ2-1 | NA | 14 | TRBV7-9 | TGTGCCAGCAGCTTAGCCAGGGGCTACAATGAGCAGTTCTTC | CASSLARGYNEQFF
once | TRBJ1-1 | NA | 13 | TRBV7-6 | TGTGCCAGCAGCAGCTACCAGGGAACTGAAGCTTTCTTT | CASSSYQGTEAFF
once | TRBJ1-2 | NA | 15 | TRBV9 | TGTGCCAGCAGCGTAGTAGCCGGGGGGGACTATGGCTACACCTTC | CASSVVAGGDYGYTF
NA | TRBJ2-1 | NA | 13 | TRBV2 | TGTGCCAGCAGTGAAGGGATGGGCCGGTGGGAGTTCTTC | CASSEGMGRWEFF
few | TRBJ1-1 | NA | 17 | TRBV6-6 | TGTGCCAGCAGTCGCCGAGGGGGGGTGCTTATGAACACTGAAGCTTTCTTT | CASSRRGGVLMNTEAFF
NA | TRBJ1-1 | NA | 13 | TRBV6-5 | TGTGCCAGCAGACGAGCGGGGGGCGCATCAGCTTTCTTT | CASRRAGGASAFF
NA | TRBJ1-5 | TRBD1 | 15 | TRBV2 | TGTGCCAGCAGTGAAGCACAGGGGTGGAATCAGCCCCAGCATTTT | CASSEAQGWNQPQHF
NA | TRBJ2-5 | NA | 13 | TRBV12-5 | TGTGCTAGTGGTCCTGACAGAGGAGAGACCCAGTACTTC | CASGPDRGETQYF
NA | TRBJ2-2 | NA | 15 | TRBV19 | TGTGCCAGTAGTATCCAGGGGAAAAACACCGGGGAGCTGTTTTTT | CASSIQGKNTGELFF
NA | TRBJ2-2 | NA | 15 | TRBV10-3 | TGTGCCATCAGGGGCGTGGACACTAACACCGGGGAGCTGTTTTTT | CAIRGVDTNTGELFF
NA | TRBJ1-1 | TRBD1 | 17 | TRBV10-1 | TGCGCCAGCAGTGAGTCGAATACAGGGGTTGGGGGCACTGAAGCTTTCTTT | CASSESNTGVGGTEAFF
NA | TRBJ2-3 | NA | 13 | TRBV18 | TGTGCCAGCTCCGGGACTGGGACGTTTACGCAGTATTTT | CASSGTGTFTQYF
NA | TRBJ2-6 | NA | 17 | TRBV19 | TGTGCCAGTACGCGTGAAGGGGCCTTCTCTGGGGCCAACGTCCTGACTTTC | CASTREGAFSGANVLTF
NA | TRBJ1-1 | NA | 16 | TRBV6-5 | TGTGCCAGCAGTTACTCTGGTGCGGGGAGGAGGACTGAAGCTTTCTTT | CASSYSGAGRRTEAFF
NA | TRBJ2-1 | TRBD2 | 14 | TRBV3-1/TRBV3-2 | TGTGCCAGCAGTTGGACCCGGGAGGTCCGTGAGCAGTTCTTC | CASSWTREVREQFF
NA | TRBJ1-1 | TRBD1 | 15 | TRBV13 | TGTGCCAGCAGCTTGGGACAGGGGCTGAACACTGAAGCTTTCTTT | CASSLGQGLNTEAFF
NA | TRBJ2-3 | TRBD2 | 15 | TRBV27 | TGTGCCAGCAGGGTAGCGGGAGCTAGCACAGATACGCAGTATTTT | CASRVAGASTDTQYF